What follows are 2 T cell receptor beta chains derived from one specimen sequenced in a study of CD8 T cells in Susac syndrome. With random hexamers, reverse transcription was performed on about 0.5 to 1 ug of RNA. TCRdb reprocessed the immunoSEQ multiplex PCR reads with MiXCR, giving one entry per CDR3 protein. The data contain roughly 25,000 distinct CDR3 sequences, 90% to 95% of them singletons. Sequenced input: CD8+ T cells from PBMCs. These receptors came from a human donor with Susac syndrome.

CDR3 region: CASSASGGRTGELFF. The DNA of the CDR3 is TGTGCCAGCAGTGCAAGCGGGGGCCGCACCGGGGAGCTGTTTTTT. The chain carries TRBV6-1 and TRBJ2-2, with 8 bases fitting TRBD2. Unmatched junction bases numbered 5, after V lost 4 bases and J lost 4 bases. The CDR3 length is 15 residues. The germline V gene has CDR1 MNHNS and CDR2 SASEGT.

This clonotype was counted a single time. The chain joins TRBV20-1 to TRBJ1-6, with 8 bases fitting TRBD1. V trimming: 5 bases; J trimming: 5 bases; junction bases outside the gene matches: 2. This CDR3 is built from 13 residues. Germline CDR1 and CDR2: DFQATT and SNEGSKA (reference sequence). The CDR3 region has the DNA TGCAGTGCTCTGGGACAGGATAATTCACCCCTCCACTTT. Its protein product is CSALGQDNSPLHF.